This record looks at one T cell receptor beta chain sequence and its context. The antigen is unknown. This specimen belongs to a study of T cell repertoires in cytomegalovirus infection. Study-wide context: Used in the study were CMV epitopes, some recently identified and HLA-C-restricted, others well-studied and HLA-B-restricted.

Notes on the study in general: The ex vivo response showed dominance by HLA-C-restricted CMV-specific TCR beta clonotypes.

The CDR3 contains 14 residues. V was shortened by 5 bases and J by 0 bases, with 10 bases between the two germline ends. The germline gives CDR1 MNHEY, CDR2 SMNVEV (reference sequence). Each CDR3 protein gets one entry after TCRdb re-called the reads with MiXCR. The table includes 80,000 or so distinct CDR3 sequences, about 37% detected once. This chain joins TRBV27 and TRBJ1-1; a possible D gene is TRBD1 (5 bases). The material was CD8+ T cells from cultured PBMCs, obtained from culture after CMV antigen stimulation. The TCR was taken from a human donor in good health (CMV status not recorded). Some clones in this sample may be carry-over from other donors' samples. The CDR3: CASSDIGVNTEAFF. CDR3 in DNA: TGTGCCAGCAGTGATATAGGGGTGAACACTGAAGCTTTCTTT.